The source of this T cell receptor (beta chain) is a study of cytomegalovirus exposure and HLA in healthy donors (dated 2017 in TCRdb). For context, the study as a whole: In an earlier analysis of roughly 590 of the donors, 276 Gb of sequence data and some 120 million unique TCR beta sequences from about 190 million T cells were reported. An early release covering about 600 HLA-typed donors comprised about 300 gigabases of sequencing data and 85 million to 100 million unique TCR sequences. The genetic ancestry cluster associated with self-reported Caucasian donors included about 81% of the roughly 410 genotyped donors. The study aimed to test whether signatures of past pathogen exposure could be identified by cataloging public T cell receptors. The study profiled the T cell repertoires of under 700 subjects by immunosequencing and related them to cytomegalovirus serostatus. A separate validation cohort of more than 100 different subjects was used in addition to the approximately 640-subject first cohort. The study combined high-throughput TCR immunosequencing, statistical association of individual TCRs with disease status, and machine learning to predict cytomegalovirus infection status. In a later analysis, previously published TCR beta repertoires from 666 donors were re-analyzed and high-resolution HLA genotyping was added so that TCR occurrence patterns could be studied. In the later analysis, no new phenotypic data were used to find candidate immune exposures; instead, reliance was placed on TCR beta sequences and their occurrence across donors. An earlier analysis of fewer than 700 of the donors applied high-throughput TCR beta sequencing to assess whether each TCR beta V gene segment acted as functional or pseudogenic. Alongside the repertoire data, information on donor age, sex, ethnicity and CMV serostatus was compiled. A later genetic analysis used genome-wide SNP genotypes for about three fifths of the 666 donors, treating that subset as a discovery cohort. Every repertoire in the discovery cohort had been generated on one and the same sequencing platform. Both class I and class II loci were covered by HLA typing, at four-digit resolution. The number of donors typed differed by locus, with 629-630 for A, B, C, DRB1 and DQB1, around 520 for DQA1, 600 to 610 for DPA1, and roughly 450 for DPB1. Roughly five DR-DQ haplotypes were treated as single units for association and clustering because of strong linkage in the cohort. Among 398 genotyped donors of the cohort, an average of roughly 240,000 unique TCR beta nucleotide sequences were sequenced per donor, 15% to 20% of them non-productive. Results and caveats for the whole study, not just this receptor: A cluster of highly shared sequence variants was judged likely to be a technical artifact of the sequencing pipeline. The classifier was reported to diagnose cytomegalovirus status with high specificity and sensitivity in both the original cohort and the validation cohort. A later genetic analysis reported fewer N-insertions in productive TCRs among donors in an Asian-associated ancestry cluster than the approximately 670-donor mean. Immune exposure information for the cohort was limited to CMV serostatus. Several of the top co-occurrence clusters appeared to be linked to parvovirus B19, influenza, CMV and Epstein-Barr virus, according to a later analysis. Linkage disequilibrium might explain the correlated functional status among segregating V segments, but an unknown experimental factor could not be ruled out. In an earlier analysis of over 550 of the donors, most TCR beta V segments were observed in productive rearrangements about 90% or about 30% of the time, broadly matching IMGT annotations. This cohort had only TCR beta chains sequenced, and the lack of alpha or paired-chain data limited which features could be detected. A total of fewer than 200 TCR beta chains were listed by the study as associated with cytomegalovirus. In a later genetic analysis, a missense DCLRE1C variant was associated with V-gene and J-gene trimming of TCR beta chains, and the association was replicated in an independent cohort. According to a later analysis, TCR association rates differed among HLA loci, with DRB1 alleles showing the most associated TCRs and HLA-C alleles showing the fewest. Roughly uniform sequencing depth across donors was assumed in presence/absence analyses, although this assumption may not hold. Because counts were too low, seventeen rarely observed V segments, including chromosome 9 orphons, were excluded from the earlier analysis of a few hundred of the donors. A further reported finding was that TCR beta sequences accurately predicted the HLA-A and HLA-B alleles for most subjects in the first cohort. At a false discovery rate of 0.05, a later analysis linked fewer than 20,000 TCR beta sequences to specific HLA alleles. Because HLA typing was missing for some donors at each locus, association tests included only the typed subset. A few of the identified cytomegalovirus-associated TCR beta chains were confirmed in vitro to be specific for cytomegalovirus antigens. The authors suggested that the approach could potentially be generalized to other disease states and immunological phenotypes. Assigning TCR associations to individual alleles was difficult when HLA alleles, especially DR and DQ, strongly co-occurred. In a later analysis, most CMV-associated TCR beta chains were found to appear HLA-restricted, with HLA associations seemingly driven largely by CMV exposure. Some IMGT-functional V segments, including TRBV6-2 and TRBV6-3, could not be distinguished by the 87-base-pair reads and were therefore excluded. In a later analysis, HLA-associated TCR beta chains were found to be more clonally expanded and to have lower generation probabilities than equally common non-associated chains. Across donors, most TCR sequences were observed very rarely, whereas some public TCRs were present in many individuals.

The cohort consisted of 600 to 750 healthy bone marrow donors. At the time of sampling, every cohort member was nominally healthy, though immune exposures that went unrecorded were likely present. The donor was CMV seronegative and was included in the group of a few hundred seronegative cohort members. A peripheral blood sample was collected from each donor, and TCR beta sequencing was performed on peripheral blood mononuclear cells. The Qiagen DNeasy Blood Extraction Kit was used to extract genomic DNA from the blood cell samples. This clone was seen a single time. The clone's antigen remains unknown. It has no much larger one-base neighbor in the sample; base qualities were not kept. At the junction V is shortened by 5 bases and J by 0 bases, with 13 bases in between. According to the germline V gene (reference sequence), CDR1 reads LNHDA and CDR2 reads SQIVND. Counted from cysteine to phenylalanine, this CDR3 has 15 amino acids. CDR3 DNA is the only sequence kept; it has 45 bases, read in frame from the first base.

The protocol used for the library was the immunoSEQ multiplex PCR assay. For the multiplex PCR, a mixture combining 60 forward primers for TCR Vbeta segments and 13 reverse primers for TCR Jbeta segments was used. A multiplex PCR assay on genomic DNA amplified the CDR3 region of rearranged TCR beta genes. Amplified TCR beta libraries were sequenced as 87-base-pair reads on the Illumina HiSeq System. As for the original processing: A later analysis tallied some 79 million unique TCR beta chains across the 660 or so repertoires, and some 10 million of those chains were shared by two or more donors. To remove PCR and sequencing errors, raw reads were error-corrected and collapsed into unique sequences using a nearest-neighbor algorithm that merged closely related sequences. To assign V, D and J gene segments, CDR3 sequences were aligned to IMGT reference sequences. Each retained sequence needed at least a six-nucleotide match to both a V gene segment and a J gene segment. Rearrangements were called productive when the CDR3 lacked stop codons and stayed in frame with V and J; all others were non-productive. CDR3 was defined by IMGT convention, running from the second conserved V-encoded cysteine to the conserved J-encoded phenylalanine. Sequences without an unambiguous match to a single V gene segment were excluded from the earlier analysis of a few hundred of the donors. An earlier analysis of 587 of the donors called V segments functional above 56.7% productive rearrangements and segregating when the between-donor standard deviation exceeded 5%. A statistical classification framework was developed to diagnose cytomegalovirus status using the catalog of TCR beta chain sequences. A later analysis assigned V and J genes by comparing TCR nucleotide sequences with IMGT/GENE-DB human TR gene sequences. In a later analysis, CDR3 sequences and most-parsimonious VDJ recombination scenarios were assigned using the TCRdist pipeline. In a later analysis, each TCR beta chain was defined by its CDR3 amino acid sequence together with its V-gene family, and reads without a unique V-gene family were excluded. As a way to deal with suspected cross-contamination and a sequencing artifact, a later analysis dropped 592 nucleotide sequences that were highly shared and had low generation probability. For each public chain, a later analysis derived a clonal expansion index from normalized ranks of inferred template counts within each repertoire. A later analysis computed generation probabilities with a VDJ recombination model fitted to out-of-frame rearrangements, and checked the results against IGoR. In a later analysis, hypergeometric tests were used to score TCR-TCR, TCR-HLA and TCR-CMV co-occurrence, with a repertoire-size bias correction applied to TCR pairs. False discovery rates were estimated in a later analysis by permuting HLA or CMV assignments 20 times. In a later analysis, co-occurring TCRs were grouped using DBSCAN, and TCRdist sequence similarity was added for clustering within HLA-allele-positive subsets. Repertoires with fewer than 30,000 or more than 120,000 public chains were left out of co-occurrence clustering, as were four to six repertoires with anomalous nucleotide sharing. The table was pulled from immuneACCESS by TCRdb, which kept in-frame rearrangements only. Such tables lose some clones; where checked, under half of the loss comes from unresolved V genes, and the rest has no known cause. V and J calls and clone size are copied from that table; D and trimming were computed from the DNA. Counted in this sample were 150,000 to 250,000 clones; 82% of them appeared once. About 0.1% of the sample is held by the ten biggest clonotypes.

The clonotype comes from a boy younger than 10 in good health and CMV-seronegative. Sequences were obtained from PBMCs. The chain is made from TRBV19 and TRBJ1-2, and perhaps TRBD1 as D gene, on 6 matching bases. The CDR3 reads CASSVGTPPNYGYTF. The bases read TGTGCCAGTAGTGTTGGGACACCACCTAACTATGGCTACACCTTC. Reference TRBV19 and TRBJ1-2 proteins supply the regions before and after the CDR3; the full variable domain is: DGGITQSPKYLFRKEGQNVTLSCEQNLNHDAMYWYRQDPGQGLRLIYYSQIVNDFQKGDIAEGYSVSREKKESFPLTVTSAQKNPTAFYLCASSVGTPPNYGYTFGSGTRLTVV.